This paragraph covers one TCR beta chain sequence. Its antigen is currently not known. No much larger clonotype is one base removed from it; base qualities were not supplied. Every patient had bone marrow sampled at the time of active disease. Bone marrow mononuclear cells were isolated by Ficoll-Hypaque density gradient centrifugation. Myeloma plasma cells were removed and CD138-negative cells were obtained by negative selection following labeling with CD138 magnetic microbeads on a MACS separator. Flow cytometry on an Attune NxT with CD138 antibodies was used to check the purity of the isolated cells. TRIzol reagent was used to extract total RNA, which was then quantified with a NanoDrop spectrophotometer. For each patient, the CD138-negative bone marrow sample underwent paired RNA-seq and IR-seq. The Immunoverse kit was used to build TCR libraries from about 400 ng RNA, with molecular barcoded adaptors covering alpha/delta and beta/gamma chains. TCR library preparation used the same RNA that went into transcriptome sequencing. TCR libraries were sequenced on an Illumina HiSeq 4000 with 2 x 150 cycles. The study's own analysis went as follows. With MiXCR, TCR reads were aligned to human V, D, J and C references and assembled into CDR3 clonotypes, with quality filtering and error correction included. Clonotype counts and gene usage diversity were analyzed with the tcR package in R. For inspection of raw mapping reads, RNA-seq reads were mapped by STAR aligner version 2.5.3a onto GRCh37 of the human genome. IR-seq fastq files were randomly downsampled with Seqtk 1.3 to test the effect of sequencing depth on detected clonotypes. Using fastp trimming at Q25 and MiXCR clonotype assembly, TCRdb reanalyzed the public sequencing data and kept in-frame beta chains. Records with the same CDR3 protein are collapsed into one entry carrying the most frequent genes and DNA. The V and J calls, along with clone size, are taken from TCRdb and not from the paper's own processing. The sample table records over 50,000 distinct CDR3 sequences; around 14% of these occur just once. The biggest ten clones account for roughly 41% of the sample.

Ends trimmed: V by 2 bases, J by 1 base; bases unmatched to a gene: 4. For CDR1 and CDR2, the germline V gene (reference sequence) lists SEHNR and FQNEAQ. Measured from the cysteine to the phenylalanine, the CDR3 is 15 residues long. Only the CDR3 DNA stays, 45 bases, in frame from base 1. This entry is derived from a study of read filtering for tumor transcriptome and immune sequencing (dated by TCRdb to the early 2020s). Broadly, across the study: The cohort had around 16 male and more than 11 female patients with a mean age of roughly 66 years, ranging from about 40 to 85. By revised international staging, roughly 8 patients were R-ISS I, under 20 were R-ISS II and 7 were R-ISS III. After DNase treatment, whole-transcriptome libraries were prepared using the TruSeq RNA Access Library Prep Kit. TCR-region mapped reads per sample ranged from about 3.5 to 10.27 million with IR-seq versus only about 85 to 1273 with RNA-seq. Using the same bone marrow samples, the study compared TCR repertoires obtained by targeted immune repertoire sequencing with those obtained by bulk whole-transcriptome sequencing. As a main aim, a read-filtering strategy for immune repertoire data was addressed, with the specific question being whether clonotypes supported by a single read should be removed.

Study-level results and caveats: Rather than purified T cells, the sorted CD138-negative fraction was a mixed bone marrow immune population. Single-read clonotypes made up around 82% of clonotypes but only 3.5% to 4.5% of total reads in IR-seq, compared with approximately 75% of clonotypes and roughly 40% of reads in RNA-seq. Removing single-read clonotypes increased the correlation between IR-seq and RNA-seq shared clonotype proportions. IR-seq captured clonotypes at much higher depth and more reliably than RNA-seq, and smaller IR-seq throughput sufficed to identify most shared clonotypes.

The sequenced material came from a population of CD138-negative cells sorted from bone marrow. According to the study, the label for this sample's cell subset or site signals: bone marrow mononuclear cells depleted of CD138+ plasma/myeloma cells by negative magnetic selection. The TCR originated in a donor over 35 with multiple myeloma. The sequence joins TRBV7-9 to TRBJ2-7; 8 middle bases align to TRBD1. The DNA reads as follows: TGTGCCAGCAGCTTAACGCGACAGGGGTCCTACGAGCAGTACTTC. Its protein reads: CASSLTRQGSYEQYF. Extended through the reference TRBV7-9 and TRBJ2-7 proteins, this CDR3 yields the full variable domain: DTGVSQNPRHKITKRGQNVTFRCDPISEHNRLYWYRQTLGQGPEFLTYFQNEAQLEKSRLLSDRFSAERPKGSFSTLEIQRTEQGDSAMYLCASSLTRQGSYEQYFGPGTRLTVT.